This section outlines one T cell receptor beta chain sequence together with its context. Its specificity is unknown. The assay was immunoSEQ multiplex PCR, and TCRdb's table has in-frame clones only and misses some. The sample includes tens of thousands of clones, roughly 89% of them seen just once. CD4+ T cells from unexposed donors were obtained before the COVID-19 pandemic (2011-2018). CD4 enrichment then naive enrichment separated naive from memory CD4+ cells. This sample is drawn from a study of CD4 T cells in relation to SARS-CoV-2 and coronaviruses. CDR1 ENHRY and CDR2 SYGVKD come from the germline V gene. The V segment lost 6 bases and the J segment 7 bases; nucleotides outside the gene matches: 8. The CDR3 is made up of 14 amino acids. General study results and limits: This crossreactivity analysis covered spike protein alone, no other viral proteins.

The clonotype comes from a human donor in good health. Input material: memory CD4+ T cells from PBMCs. This chain links TRBV10-3 with TRBJ2-1; 8 bases align to TRBD2. The CDR3 coding sequence is TGTGCCATCAGCACTAGCGGAGGGGGTAATGAGCAGTTCTTC. Encoded protein: CAISTSGGGNEQFF.